This passage covers 20 T cell receptor beta chains from one sample sequenced in a study of cytomegalovirus exposure and HLA in healthy donors. PCR primers comprised 60 Vbeta and 13 Jbeta primers. Method: immunoSEQ multiplex PCR; TCRdb's copy keeps in-frame clones and lacks some. Found here are around 86,000 clones, 6% to 9% of them singletons; the top ten hold about 2%. The sequenced sample consisted of PBMCs. These receptor sequences come from a man aged 45-65 years in good health and CMV-seronegative.

This clone was counted between two and nine times. The rearrangement links TRBV29-1 to TRBJ2-7, with D perhaps matching TRBD2 (5 bases). This CDR3 spans 14 amino acids. V shed 5 bases and J shed 7 bases, with 21 bases lying between them. Germline V gene sequence: CDR1 SQVTM, CDR2 ANQGSEA. The CDR3 DNA sequence: TGCAGCGTTCGCAGTTCGGGAAGGATAGAAGAGCAGTACTTC. Amino acid sequence: CSVRSSGRIEEQYF.

The chain uses TRBV7-8 and TRBJ2-5, with D perhaps TRBD1 (5 bases). Germline CDR1 SGHVS, CDR2 FQNEAQ. The CDR3 covers 13 residues. V shed 1 base and J shed 5 bases, with 8 bases lying between them. The CDR3 DNA is TGTGCCAGCAGCTTAGGCAGGGTTGAGACCCAGTACTTC. Translation: CASSLGRVETQYF.

In its sample, this clone was seen a few times. The J gene is TRBJ2-3, the V gene TRBV19, with a tentative D call TRBD2 (6 bases). Germline V lookup: CDR1 LNHDA, CDR2 SQIVND (reference sequence). Trimming took off 7 bases at V and 5 bases at J, with 13 bases between the two ends. The CDR3 contains 13 residues. DNA for the CDR3: TGTGCCAGTACCTTCAACGGGGGAGATACGCAGTATTTT. It encodes CASTFNGGDTQYF.

This clone came up a few times. V and J are TRBV19 and TRBJ1-4, with D maybe TRBD1 (5 bases). Germline loops: CDR1 LNHDA, CDR2 SQIVND (reference sequence). Trimming pared 10 bases from V and 5 bases from J, leaving 17 bases between. The CDR3 sequence is 14 residues long. The CDR3 reads CATTSRQTNEKLFF. The DNA of the CDR3 is TGTGCCACTACGAGTAGACAGACAAATGAAAAACTGTTTTTT.

The chain carries TRBV29-1 and TRBJ2-3; D is ambiguous. The V and J ends lost 2 bases and 4 bases respectively, with 13 bases between them. The length of the CDR3 is 14 residues. Germline CDR1 and CDR2: SQVTM and ANQGSEA. The CDR3 is CSVEFNVVPDTQYF. CDR3 DNA sequence: TGCAGCGTTGAATTTAATGTAGTACCAGATACGCAGTATTTT.

This clone was picked up a small number of times. This chain joins TRBV29-1 and TRBJ2-1; 11 bases match TRBD1. V was pared by 7 bases and J by 6 bases, with 8 bases of the junction left unmatched. The CDR3 covers 14 residues. Germline lookup yields CDR1 SQVTM and CDR2 ANQGSEA. The CDR3 nucleotides are TGCAGCGCCCATTTGGGACAGGGGGGCAATGAGCAGTTCTTC. This encodes CSAHLGQGGNEQFF.

The chain recombines TRBV28 with TRBJ1-1, with D possibly matching TRBD1 (5 bases). The CDR3 loop spans 15 amino acids. V lost 3 bases and J lost 4, with 15 bases in between. The germline V gene has CDR1 MDHEN and CDR2 SYDVKM. CDR3 in DNA: TGTGCCAGCAGTTTTCAGTTGGGGGGGGTCACTGAAGCTTTCTTT. Translation gives CASSFQLGGVTEAFF.

This clone has a handful of counts. The genes are TRBV2 and TRBJ2-5, with 13 bases aligning to TRBD2. Trimming removed 4 bases from V and 5 bases from J; junction bases left unmatched: 4. This CDR3 contains 15 residues. CDR1 is SNHLY, CDR2 FYNNEI, per germline. DNA of the CDR3: TGTGCCAGCAGTGTAAAGACTAGCGGGAGGGAGACCCAGTACTTC. Translating it yields CASSVKTSGRETQYF.

The gene calls are TRBV7-9 and TRBJ1-6; 7 positions match TRBD1. Per the germline V gene, CDR1 is SEHNR and CDR2 is FQNEAQ (reference sequence). The J segment lost 6 bases and the V segment lost 4 bases, leaving 6 bases of the junction unmatched. The length of the CDR3 is 15 residues. The CDR3, as DNA: TGTGCCAGCAGCTCCAGGGACAGCGGTAATTCACCCCTCCACTTT. This translates into CASSSRDSGNSPLHF.

This clone showed up just a few times. The chain uses TRBV15 and TRBJ2-6, with a weak D call TRBD2 (6 bases). V was clipped by 0 bases and J by 2 bases, with 8 bases between them. Germline V gene lookup returns CDR1 LNHNV and CDR2 YYDKDF (reference sequence). This CDR3 has 16 amino acids. In DNA, the CDR3 is TGTGCCACCAGCAGAGATGGGGGGACTGGGGCCAACGTCCTGACTTTC. It yields the protein CATSRDGGTGANVLTF.

This chain joins TRBV2 and TRBJ1-6; 10 nucleotides align to TRBD1. This CDR3 is built from 15 residues. Germline CDR1 is SNHLY and CDR2 is FYNNEI. V was clipped by 0 bases and J by 10 bases; unmatched bases: 3. Here the CDR3 DNA reads TGTGCCAGCAGTGAAGCGACAGGGGGCGGGTCACCCCTCCACTTT. It specifies CASSEATGGGSPLHF.

This clone was detected a few times. The chain uses TRBV14 and TRBJ1-2; TRBD1 might be the D (5 bases). Germline CDR1 SGHDN, CDR2 FVKESK. Deletions cut 3 bases from V and 2 bases from J, with 7 bases between. The length of the CDR3 is 13 residues. The CDR3 DNA reads TGTGCCAGCAGCCATGCAGGGAACTATGGCTACACCTTC. This translates into CASSHAGNYGYTF. The full variable domain, in which reference TRBV14 and TRBJ1-2 provide the parts outside the CDR3, is EAGVTQFPSHSVIEKGQTVTLRCDPISGHDNLYWYRRVMGKEIKFLLHFVKESKQDESGMPNNRFLAERTGGTYSTLKVQPAELEDSGVYFCASSHAGNYGYTFGSGTRLTVV.

This clone turned up a few times. This chain uses TRBV29-1 with TRBJ1-1; 11 nucleotides match TRBD1. The length of the CDR3 is 12 residues. CDR1 is SQVTM, CDR2 ANQGSEA, per germline. The ends lost 6 bases at V and 10 bases at J; junction bases unmatched: 7. CDR3 nucleotides: TGCAGCGTGGGACAGGGGGTGGGTCGAGCTTTCTTT. Translating it yields CSVGQGVGRAFF.

This clone was detected a few times. The J gene is TRBJ2-5, the V gene TRBV10-1; D may be TRBD1 (6 bases). Germline CDR1 WNHNN, CDR2 SYGVQD (reference sequence). V dropped 6 bases and J dropped 1 base, with 12 bases sitting between them. This CDR3 region has 14 residues. The CDR3 bases are TGCGCCAGCAGCCAGCCGGACAGCCAAGAGACCCAGTACTTC. Translated, it gives CASSQPDSQETQYF.

The chain is built from TRBV18 and TRBJ1-6; unclear D gene. Germline assignment: CDR1 KGHSH and CDR2 LQKENI. Deletions cut 5 bases from V and 7 bases from J, with 12 bases between. CDR3 length: 14 residues. Here the CDR3 reads CASSARTGNSPLHF. The CDR3 DNA sequence: TGTGCCAGCTCAGCTCGGACGGGGAATTCACCCCTCCACTTT.

The chain has TRBV6-1 and TRBJ2-7; 10 bases align to TRBD1. J lost 7 bases, V lost 8 bases, and 14 bases had no gene match. This CDR3 is 15 amino acids long. Germline V gene sequence: CDR1 MNHNS, CDR2 SASEGT. CDR3 region: CASLPRDRGRGEQYF. The CDR3 nucleotides are TGTGCCAGCCTACCCCGGGACAGGGGCCGGGGTGAGCAGTACTTC.

The gene calls are TRBV19 and TRBJ1-2; 8 bases line up with TRBD1. The J segment lost 7 bases and the V segment lost 3 bases, leaving 10 bases of the junction unmatched. This CDR3 region has 15 residues. The germline gives CDR1 LNHDA, CDR2 SQIVND (reference sequence). CDR3 amino acids: CASSIFAQGAGGYTF. In nucleotides, the CDR3 is TGTGCCAGTAGTATCTTCGCCCAGGGGGCAGGTGGCTACACCTTC. The full variable domain, completed using reference TRBV19 and TRBJ1-2, is DGGITQSPKYLFRKEGQNVTLSCEQNLNHDAMYWYRQDPGQGLRLIYYSQIVNDFQKGDIAEGYSVSREKKESFPLTVTSAQKNPTAFYLCASSIFAQGAGGYTFGSGTRLTVV.

The V gene is TRBV7-9, the J gene TRBJ2-1, with 8 bases fitting TRBD2. There are 16 residues in the CDR3. Germline V gene data show CDR1 as SEHNR and CDR2 as FQNEAQ (reference sequence). V dropped 5 bases and J dropped 7; count of bases not matched to a gene: 13. CDR3 sequence reads: CASSTCHSGAGNEQFF. DNA for the CDR3: TGTGCCAGCAGCACCTGTCATAGCGGGGCCGGTAATGAGCAGTTCTTC.

In this sample, this clone turned up a few times. This chain links TRBV6-5 with TRBJ1-1, with D possibly being TRBD1 (5 bases). The CDR3 covers 14 residues. Germline loops: CDR1 MNHEY, CDR2 SVGAGI. The V end was cut by 6 bases, the J end by 5 bases, with 16 bases between. The CDR3 DNA follows: TGTGCCAGCAGACGTATTCAGGGCTTGACTGAAGCTTTCTTT. Protein product: CASRRIQGLTEAFF.

This clone showed up just a few times. This chain uses TRBV19 with TRBJ2-7, with TRBD2 matching 12 bases. This CDR3 comprises 15 residues. Germline values: CDR1 LNHDA, CDR2 SQIVND (reference sequence). Trimming at V came to 1 base and at J to 7 bases, leaving 5 bases not matched to a gene. CDR3 residues: CASSIATSGRGEQYF. The CDR3 DNA reads as TGTGCCAGTAGTATAGCGACTAGCGGGAGAGGTGAGCAGTACTTC.